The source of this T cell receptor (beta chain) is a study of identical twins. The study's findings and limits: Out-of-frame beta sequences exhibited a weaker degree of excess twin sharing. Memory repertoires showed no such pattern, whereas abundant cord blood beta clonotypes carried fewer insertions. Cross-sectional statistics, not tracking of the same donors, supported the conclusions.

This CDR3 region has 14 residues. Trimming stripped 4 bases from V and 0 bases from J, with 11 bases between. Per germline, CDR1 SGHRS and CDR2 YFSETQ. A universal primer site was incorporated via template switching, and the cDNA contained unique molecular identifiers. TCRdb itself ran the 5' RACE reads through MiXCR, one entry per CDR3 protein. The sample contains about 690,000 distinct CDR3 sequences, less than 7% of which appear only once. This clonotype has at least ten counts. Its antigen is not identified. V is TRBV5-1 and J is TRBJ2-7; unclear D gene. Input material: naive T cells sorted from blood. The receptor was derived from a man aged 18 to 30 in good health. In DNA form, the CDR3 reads TGCGCCAGCAGCCCGGACGCAGCCTCCTACGAGCAGTACTTC. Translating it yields CASSPDAASYEQYF.